This paragraph covers one T cell receptor beta chain sequence. This record comes from a study of blood T cell repertoires in COVID-19. This CDR3 is 15 amino acids long. Germline trimming cut 4 bases from V and 10 bases from J; bases unmatched to any gene: 7. In germline, CDR1 is SGHKS, CDR2 YYEKEE (reference sequence). The protocol was immunoSEQ multiplex PCR, while the TCRdb copy is restricted to in-frame clones and leaves out a portion. The sample has some 150,000 clones; roughly 87% are singletons. The J gene is TRBJ1-6, the V gene TRBV5-5; 11 bases align to TRBD1. Sequenced material: peripheral blood. The TCR sequence derives from a human donor in a cohort sampled during active COVID-19. The CDR3, as DNA: TGTGCCAGCAGCATATGGACAGGGGGCGGGTCACCCCTCCACTTT. Translation gives CASSIWTGGGSPLHF.